The sample holds one count of the clone carrying this T cell receptor (beta chain). Its antigen remains unknown. With the Oncomine TCR Beta short-read assay, DNA from cultured CD4+ T cells was sequenced. Investigators isolated genomic DNA from cultured CD4+ T cells. A single record per CDR3 protein comes from TCRdb applying MiXCR to the PCR reads. This table has about 16,000 distinct CDR3 sequences, approximately 52% appearing once. The data originate from a study of vaccination and CD4 T cells after COVID-19. Turning to the study itself: Overlapping SARS-CoV-2, HCoV-NL63, HCoV-OC43 and HCoV-229E spike peptides were used to stimulate cells. Some control cultures received a CEFX pool, which served as the positive control. Others received an HIV-1 Nef pool or no peptide.

Documented treatment: 10-day PBMC culture with coronavirus spike peptide pools or control peptides (ViraFEST assay). Expanded clonotypes were found by TCR sequencing after peptide-pool stimulation (ViraFEST). The germline V gene has CDR1 ENHRY and CDR2 SYGVKD. The CDR3 is 13 amino acids. The V segment lost 11 bases and the J segment 6 bases; nucleotides outside the gene matches: 10. The clonotype originates from a human donor who had recovered from COVID-19. The specimen was CD4+ T cells from blood, cultured in vitro. The chain is built from TRBV10-3 and TRBJ2-3; TRBD2 agrees at 8 bases. CDR3 loop: CAYRGAGEDTQYF. The DNA of the CDR3 is TGTGCCTACCGAGGAGCGGGAGAGGATACGCAGTATTTT.